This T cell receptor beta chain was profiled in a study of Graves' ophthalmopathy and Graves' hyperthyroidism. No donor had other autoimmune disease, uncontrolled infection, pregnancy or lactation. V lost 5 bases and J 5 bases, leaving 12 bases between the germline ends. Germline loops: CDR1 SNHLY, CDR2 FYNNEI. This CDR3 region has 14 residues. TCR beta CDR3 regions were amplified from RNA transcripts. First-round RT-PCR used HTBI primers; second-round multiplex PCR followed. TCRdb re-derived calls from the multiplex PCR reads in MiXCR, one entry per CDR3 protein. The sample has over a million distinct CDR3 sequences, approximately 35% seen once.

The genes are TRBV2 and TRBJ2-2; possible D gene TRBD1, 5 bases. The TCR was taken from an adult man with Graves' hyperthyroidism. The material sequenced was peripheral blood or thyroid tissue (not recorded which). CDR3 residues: CASSPGIPTGELFF. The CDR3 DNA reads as TGTGCCAGCAGTCCAGGGATTCCGACCGGGGAGCTGTTTTTT.